The following is a T cell receptor beta chain sequence with its context. No antigen is known for it. This record comes from a study of T cell responses to AZD1222 COVID-19 vaccine. Pooling of second doses given at about 4 or about 12 weeks was done. Some clones are missing from TCRdb's copy, which holds only in-frame ones; the method was immunoSEQ multiplex PCR. This table has fewer than 150,000 clones, around 88% appearing once. Study findings and constraints: Following two doses of AZD1222, Spike-specific TCR breadth and depth rose.

Per germline, CDR1 SEHNR and CDR2 FQNEAQ (reference sequence). CDR3 length equals 14 residues. Trimming removed 8 bases from V and 3 bases from J, with 16 bases in between. The chain employs TRBV7-9 and TRBJ1-1; the D gene is possibly TRBD1 (5 bases). The TCR originated in an adult who received the AZD1222 COVID-19 vaccine. The material was peripheral blood, obtained 28 days after the second AZD1222 dose. CDR3 in amino acids: CASYKGLQYTEAFF. DNA of the CDR3: TGTGCCAGCTACAAGGGGCTGCAGTACACTGAAGCTTTCTTT.